This entry lists 15 T cell receptor beta chains sequenced from one sample in a study of CD8 T cells in Susac syndrome. With random hexamers, roughly 0.5 to 1 ug RNA was reverse transcribed. TCRdb ran MiXCR on the immunoSEQ multiplex PCR reads and lists one entry per CDR3 protein. In the table there are 100,000 or so distinct CDR3 sequences, around 90% of which are singletons. The source material was CD4+ T cells from PBMCs. The receptors derive from a human donor in good health.

J is TRBJ2-7 and V is TRBV7-8, with 13 bases aligning to TRBD2. This CDR3 is 15 amino acids long. V lost 1 base to trimming and J lost 6 bases; unmatched junction nucleotides: 3. Germline CDR1 reads SGHVS; CDR2 reads FQNEAQ. In nucleotides, the CDR3 is TGTGCCAGCAGCTTAGGGGGACTAGCGGGGCCCGAGCAGTACTTC. Translating gives CASSLGGLAGPEQYF.

The chain couples TRBV6-6 to TRBJ2-1; the match to TRBD1 covers 7 bases. Germline lookup yields CDR1 MNHNY and CDR2 SVGAGI (reference sequence). The ends lost 6 bases at V and 2 bases at J; junction bases unmatched: 7. The CDR3 is 15 residues long. CDR3 bases: TGTGCCAGCAGAGGTACAGGGGCCCCCTACAATGAGCAGTTCTTC. Its protein product is CASRGTGAPYNEQFF.

The rearrangement uses TRBV7-3 and TRBJ1-6; D remains ambiguous. The V gene lost 2 bases and the J gene lost 7 bases, with 12 bases spanning the gap. CDR1 SGHTA and CDR2 FQGTGA come from the germline V gene. This CDR3 has 15 amino acids. CDR3 protein: CASSLFGTRNSPLHF. In nucleotides, the CDR3 is TGTGCCAGCAGCTTATTTGGTACGCGGAATTCACCCCTCCACTTT. Full variable domain (rest looked up from reference TRBV7-3 and TRBJ1-6): GAGVSQTPSNKVTEKGKYVELRCDPISGHTALYWYRQSLGQGPEFLIYFQGTGAADDSGLPNDRFFAVRPEGSVSTLKIQRTERGDSAVYLCASSLFGTRNSPLHFGNGTRLTVT.

The count of this clonotype is one. This chain links TRBV6-6 with TRBJ1-3; D is uncertain. Germline V CDR1 and CDR2: MNHNY, SVGAGI (reference sequence). The CDR3 has 15 residues. Trimming removed 7 bases from V and 1 base from J, with 14 bases in between. The CDR3 DNA reads as TGTGCCAGCATAAGCGGCCGGGTTTCTGGAAACACCATATATTTT. Amino acid sequence: CASISGRVSGNTIYF.

This clonotype was recorded only once. V is TRBV5-1 and J is TRBJ2-7; 7 bases agree with TRBD1. Per germline, CDR1 SGHRS and CDR2 YFSETQ. The V and J ends lost 4 bases and 1 base, in that order; junction bases with no gene match: 5. This CDR3 has 14 residues. CDR3 coding DNA: TGCGCCAGCAGCCCGGGACAGCCATCCTACGAGCAGTACTTC. Translating it yields CASSPGQPSYEQYF.

J is TRBJ2-1 and V is TRBV12-3 or TRBV12-4; no clear D gene. The V gene lost 3 bases and the J gene lost 10 bases, with 19 bases spanning the gap. The CDR3 is 15 residues long. CDR3 amino acids: CASSFFASNGFEQFF. CDR3 nucleotide sequence: TGTGCCAGCAGTTTCTTCGCTAGTAATGGGTTCGAGCAGTTCTTC.

This chain links TRBV7-3 with TRBJ2-5; TRBD2 agrees at 7 bases. CDR1 SGHTA and CDR2 FQGTGA come from the germline V gene. With 5 bases clipped from V and 4 bases from J, the junction kept 7 bases outside the gene matches. The CDR3 has 14 amino acids. CDR3 region: CASSPLGGGETQYF. CDR3 DNA sequence: TGTGCCAGCAGCCCCCTGGGGGGGGGAGAGACCCAGTACTTC.

This chain joins TRBV29-1 and TRBJ2-3; TRBD2 matches 8 bases. CDR1 is SQVTM, CDR2 ANQGSEA, per germline. J lost 0 bases, V lost 7 bases, and 21 bases had no gene match. CDR3 length: 19 amino acids. CDR3 sequence (DNA): TGCAGCGCTCTCTTTTCAACTAGCGGTCCCTGGGCTAGCACAGATACGCAGTATTTT. The encoded protein is CSALFSTSGPWASTDTQYF.

The chain combines TRBV7-2 with TRBJ2-7, with D hard to call. CDR3 length: 14 residues. V was pared by 5 bases and J by 3 bases, with 14 bases between. CDR1 is SGHTA and CDR2 is FQGNSA in the germline V gene. CDR3 amino acids: CASSQLSLRYEQYF. The DNA for the CDR3 is TGTGCCAGCAGCCAGCTCTCGCTGCGCTACGAGCAGTACTTC.

This chain connects TRBV24-1 to TRBJ2-5, with D perhaps being TRBD1 or TRBD2 (5 bases each). Trimming pared 7 bases from V and 5 bases from J, leaving 16 bases between. CDR3 length: 14 amino acids. CDR1 is KGHDR, CDR2 SFDVKD, per germline. CDR3 loop: CATSEGSTGETQYF. CDR3 bases: TGTGCCACCAGCGAGGGGTCCACGGGGGAGACCCAGTACTTC.

The V call is TRBV20-1, the J call TRBJ2-1; 9 bases match TRBD2. CDR1 DFQATT and CDR2 SNEGSKA come from the germline V gene (reference sequence). This CDR3 has 16 residues. Trimming removed 6 bases from V and 9 bases from J; junction bases left unmatched: 18. The CDR3 nucleotides are TGCAGTGCCCTCCCGTTCCGACTAGCGGCCGGGGGTGAGCAGTTCTTC. Protein product: CSALPFRLAAGGEQFF.

V is TRBV24-1 and J is TRBJ2-2; a possible D gene is TRBD1 (6 bases). V was cut by 9 bases and J by 3 bases, with 22 bases left in between. This CDR3 comprises 17 residues. CDR1 KGHDR and CDR2 SFDVKD come from the germline V gene. CDR3 in amino acids: CATAPSPTGLDTGELFF. The CDR3 nucleotides read TGTGCCACCGCCCCTTCCCCGACAGGCTTAGACACCGGGGAGCTGTTTTTT.

This clonotype appeared a few times. The gene calls are TRBV6-1 and TRBJ1-1, with D perhaps matching TRBD1 (5 bases). In germline, CDR1 is MNHNS, CDR2 SASEGT. The CDR3 length is 12 residues. V was clipped by 6 bases and J by 4 bases, with 9 bases between them. The CDR3 loop is CASSSTGTEAFF. The CDR3 nucleotides read TGTGCCAGCAGCTCCACAGGCACTGAAGCTTTCTTT.

V and J are TRBV12-3 or TRBV12-4 and TRBJ1-1; D is perhaps TRBD1 (5 bases). The CDR3 has 12 residues. V lost 3 bases to trimming and J lost 11 bases, with 13 bases between them. Here the CDR3 DNA reads TGTGCCAGCAGTTTCACCGAAGGGACGGCTTTCTTT. The encoded protein is CASSFTEGTAFF.

The chain carries TRBV4-1 and TRBJ2-3; the match to TRBD2 covers 14 bases. Germline CDR1 is MGHRA and CDR2 is YSYEKL. Trimming took 2 bases from V and 3 from J; bases not matched to a gene: 10. The CDR3 spans 19 residues. CDR3 nucleotide sequence: TGCGCCAGCAGCCAACTGGGGACTAGCGGGAGTCCGGGGACAGATACGCAGTATTTT. Its translation: CASSQLGTSGSPGTDTQYF.